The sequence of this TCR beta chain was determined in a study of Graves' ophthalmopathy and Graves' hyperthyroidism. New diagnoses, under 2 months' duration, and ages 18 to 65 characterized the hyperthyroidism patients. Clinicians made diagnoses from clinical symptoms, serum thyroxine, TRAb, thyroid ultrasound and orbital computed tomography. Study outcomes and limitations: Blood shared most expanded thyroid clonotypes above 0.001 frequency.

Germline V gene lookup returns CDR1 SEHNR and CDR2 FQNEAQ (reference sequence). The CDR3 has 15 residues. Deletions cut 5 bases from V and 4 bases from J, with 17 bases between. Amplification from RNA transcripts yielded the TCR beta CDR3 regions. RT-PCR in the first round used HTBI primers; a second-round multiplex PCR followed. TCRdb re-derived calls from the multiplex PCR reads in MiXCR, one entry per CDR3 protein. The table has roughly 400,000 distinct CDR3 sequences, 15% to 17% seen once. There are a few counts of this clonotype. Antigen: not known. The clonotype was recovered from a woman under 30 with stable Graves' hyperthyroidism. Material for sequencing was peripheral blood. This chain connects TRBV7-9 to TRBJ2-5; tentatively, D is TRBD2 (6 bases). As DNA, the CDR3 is TGTGCCAGCAGCCCTATAAGGGACTTCGGAGAGACCCAGTACTTC. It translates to CASSPIRDFGETQYF.